These 9 T cell receptor beta chains share one sample of origin, sequenced in a study of cytomegalovirus exposure and HLA in healthy donors. The PCR employed 60 Vbeta primers together with 13 Jbeta primers. Generated by immunoSEQ multiplex PCR, the TCRdb table keeps only in-frame clones and is missing some. This table has more than 90,000 clones, 76% appearing once. The sequenced sample was PBMCs. The receptors derive from a man aged 40-50 years in good health and CMV-seronegative.

This sequence joins TRBV5-4 and TRBJ2-2; D not resolved. Germline CDR1 and CDR2: SGHNT and YYREEE (reference sequence). V was shortened by 0 bases and J by 5 bases, with 5 bases between the two germline ends. This CDR3 is 13 amino acids long. CDR3 residues: CASSLAQTGELFF. The DNA of the CDR3 is TGTGCCAGCAGCTTGGCCCAGACCGGGGAGCTGTTTTTT. The full variable domain, with the rest looked up from reference TRBV5-4 and TRBJ2-2, is ETGVTQSPTHLIKTRGQQVTLRCSSQSGHNTVSWYQQALGQGPQFIFQYYREEENGRGNFPPRFSGLQFPNYSSELNVNALELDDSALYLCASSLAQTGELFFGEGSRLTVL.

On this clone itself: One end of the junction is discordant with germline, which a read error may explain. V is TRBV29-1 and J is TRBJ2-7; 7 bases match TRBD1. The CDR3 length is 15 residues. Germline loops: CDR1 SQVTM, CDR2 ANQGSEA. CDR3 sequence reads: CSVEGTAESAYEQYF. The CDR3 DNA reads TGCAGCGTGGAAGGGACAGCGGAATCGGCCTACGAGCAGTACTTC.

The J gene is TRBJ2-5, the V gene TRBV5-4; 9 bases align to TRBD1. J gave up 5 bases and V 0 bases, and 5 bases lay outside the gene matches. CDR1 SGHNT and CDR2 YYREEE come from the germline V gene (reference sequence). The CDR3 covers 15 residues. The CDR3 DNA sequence: TGTGCCAGCAGCTTGGGAGGGACAGGGTTTGAGACCCAGTACTTC. It encodes CASSLGGTGFETQYF.

The J gene is TRBJ1-1, the V gene TRBV29-1; 12 bases are shared with TRBD1. CDR1 and CDR2 (germline): SQVTM, ANQGSEA. CDR3 length: 16 amino acids. J lost 5 bases, V lost 4 bases, and 11 bases had no gene match. The CDR3 DNA is TGCAGCGTTGCACTCTTGGGGACAGGGGGCGGAACTGAAGCTTTCTTT. Translated, it gives CSVALLGTGGGTEAFF.

The rearrangement joins TRBV7-3 to TRBJ2-1, with 7 bases fitting TRBD2. CDR3 length equals 15 residues. Trimming at V came to 5 bases and at J to 0 bases, leaving 4 bases not matched to a gene. Germline CDR1 and CDR2: SGHTA and FQGTGA. The CDR3 is CASSASGNSYNEQFF. Written as DNA, the CDR3 is TGTGCCAGCAGCGCCAGCGGGAACTCCTACAATGAGCAGTTCTTC.

This chain connects TRBV9 to TRBJ2-3, with 11 nucleotides matching TRBD2. The germline V gene has CDR1 SGDLS and CDR2 YYNGEE. The CDR3 has 18 residues. The trim removed 0 bases at V and 0 bases at J, leaving 6 bases unmatched. CDR3 in amino acids: CASSVGIAGGPSTDTQYF. The CDR3 nucleotides are TGTGCCAGCAGCGTAGGCATAGCGGGGGGGCCGAGCACAGATACGCAGTATTTT.

This chain uses TRBV5-1 with TRBJ2-7; 8 bases match TRBD2. Unmatched junction bases numbered 2, after V lost 0 bases and J lost 0 bases. Germline CDR1 and CDR2: SGHRS and YFSETQ. The CDR3 is 15 amino acids. Written as DNA, the CDR3 is TGCGCCAGCAGCTTGGTTGCGGGGGGCTCCTACGAGCAGTACTTC. Residues: CASSLVAGGSYEQYF.

The chain uses TRBV29-1 and TRBJ2-3; the D gene is possibly TRBD1 (5 bases). This CDR3 spans 13 amino acids. Germline-derived CDR1 and CDR2 are SQVTM and ANQGSEA. V was clipped by 4 bases and J by 1 base, with 9 bases between them. DNA of the CDR3: TGCAGCGTTGCCAGGGATGGCACAGATACGCAGTATTTT. Its translation: CSVARDGTDTQYF.

Notes on this clone: Other nucleotide sequences from this sample produce the same CDR3. The chain couples TRBV9 to TRBJ2-3, with 10 bases matching TRBD2. This CDR3 comprises 14 residues. Per the germline V gene, CDR1 is SGDLS and CDR2 is YYNGEE. Trimming removed 2 bases from V and 5 bases from J; junction bases left unmatched: 2. The CDR3 region has the DNA TGTGCCAGCAGCGTTAGCGGGGGGTTAGATACGCAGTATTTT. This translates into CASSVSGGLDTQYF.